This T cell receptor (beta chain) was profiled in a study of patients and donors after allogeneic stem cell transplantation. The CDR3 consists of 16 residues. Losses at the gene ends were 2 bases for V and 8 bases for J; bases not matched to a gene: 9. TCRdb itself ran the RT-PCR reads through MiXCR, one entry per CDR3 protein. The sample yields 800,000 to 1,000,000 distinct CDR3 sequences, 18% seen once. The V and J genes are TRBV12-3 or TRBV12-4 and TRBJ1-4; 9 bases are a match to TRBD1. The clonotype comes from a human donor who was either an allogeneic HSCT recipient or a stem cell or donor lymphocyte infusion donor (not recorded which). It is not recorded whose cells these are; they may come from a transplant donor. The sample was blood, either unsorted or a sorted T cell fraction (not recorded which). DNA of the CDR3: TGTGCCAGCAGTTTATATGGGGGGACAGGGCGCGAAAAACTGTTTTTT. Residues: CASSLYGGTGREKLFF.